A single sample gave rise to the 7 T cell receptor beta chains below, sequenced in a study of cytomegalovirus exposure and HLA in healthy donors. It was with 60 Vbeta and 13 Jbeta primers that the PCR ran. The data were produced by immunoSEQ multiplex PCR, yet TCRdb's version contains in-frame clones alone and is incomplete. The sample holds about 140,000 clones. The specimen sequenced was PBMCs. These receptors all stem from a young woman in good health and CMV-seronegative.

V and J are TRBV5-1 and TRBJ1-2; TRBD1 agrees at 8 bases. Looked up from germline, CDR1 is SGHRS and CDR2 is YFSETQ. With V trimmed by 4 bases and J by 5 bases, 7 bases remained unmatched. CDR3 length: 14 residues. CDR3 amino acids: CASSPMTGEYGYTF. The CDR3 DNA reads as TGCGCCAGCAGCCCCATGACAGGGGAGTATGGCTACACCTTC.

The gene calls are TRBV5-4 and TRBJ2-4; TRBD1 matches 7 bases. CDR1 is SGHNT and CDR2 is YYREEE in the germline V gene (reference sequence). The CDR3 is 16 residues long. J gave up 1 base and V 5 bases, and 9 bases lay outside the gene matches. As DNA, the CDR3 is TGTGCCAGCAGTCCCGGGACAGATAAGGCCAAAAACATTCAGTACTTC. It yields the protein CASSPGTDKAKNIQYF.

The V and J genes are TRBV6-1 and TRBJ2-1, with D possibly TRBD1 on 6 matching bases. The CDR3 totals 15 residues. Germline loops: CDR1 MNHNS, CDR2 SASEGT. V lost 1 base to trimming and J lost 6 bases, with 13 bases between them. The CDR3: CASSEDSGGVNEQFF. The DNA for the CDR3 is TGTGCCAGCAGTGAAGATTCTGGGGGCGTCAATGAGCAGTTCTTC.

The V and J genes are TRBV5-1 and TRBJ1-2; D is uncertain. V was pared by 3 bases and J by 3 bases, with 9 bases between. CDR3 length equals 13 residues. Germline CDR1 reads SGHRS; CDR2 reads YFSETQ. The CDR3 reads CASSYSEDYGYTF. The CDR3 DNA is TGCGCCAGCAGCTATTCCGAGGACTATGGCTACACCTTC.

This rearrangement joins TRBV6-6 to TRBJ2-5, with D perhaps TRBD2 (5 bases). Trimming removed 6 bases from V and 5 bases from J, with 7 bases in between. This CDR3 region has 11 residues. CDR1 and CDR2 (germline): MNHNY, SVGAGI (reference sequence). CDR3 sequence reads: CASRTGETQYF. The CDR3 region has the DNA TGTGCCAGCAGGACGGGGGAGACCCAGTACTTC.

Written as DNA, the CDR3 is TGTGCCAGCAGTTACGCCCTCTATACCGGGGAGCTGTTTTTT. Protein sequence: CASSYALYTGELFF. The chain joins TRBV6-5 to TRBJ2-2; unclear D gene. The V gene lost 2 bases and the J gene lost 5 bases, with 9 bases spanning the gap. The CDR3 extends over 14 amino acids. Germline V gene data show CDR1 as MNHEY and CDR2 as SVGAGI.

The chain uses TRBV7-3 and TRBJ2-1, with D perhaps TRBD2 (6 bases). Germline V gene data show CDR1 as SGHTA and CDR2 as FQGTGA. The CDR3 is made up of 14 amino acids. With 5 bases removed from V and 3 bases from J, the gap between germline ends came to 11 bases. The CDR3, as DNA: TGTGCCAGCAGCCCGGACTATAGCTACAATGAGCAGTTCTTC. The encoded protein is CASSPDYSYNEQFF.